This TCR beta chain was documented in a study of T cell responses to AZD1222 COVID-19 vaccine. Study-wide results and caveats: Donors skewed white British and female; clonal diversity was possibly underestimated. Dominant CD4 TCR responses targeted spike regions 160-218 and 743-854. Breadth and depth of Spike-specific TCRs rose after two AZD1222 doses.

Produced via immunoSEQ multiplex PCR; TCRdb's table is partial and in-frame only. Among under 75,000 clones, roughly 87% were seen once, and the ten largest hold about 18%. The CDR3 is 12 residues long. Trimming left V 3 bases short and J 6 bases short, with 9 bases between. From germline, CDR1 is KGHSH and CDR2 LQKENI. Concerning this clone itself: The antigen remains unidentified.

This chain links TRBV18 with TRBJ2-7, with D tentatively TRBD2 (5 bases). The sequences come from peripheral blood, collected on day 0 of AZD1222 vaccination. The sequence was obtained from an adult in good health. The CDR3 nucleotides read TGTGCCAGCTCACCGAGCCTAGCCGAGCAGTACTTC. This encodes CASSPSLAEQYF.